These T cell receptor beta chains were read from a single sample in a study of radiotherapy plus CTLA-4 blockade in lung cancer. TCRdb keeps only in-frame clones here, not all; method: immunoSEQ multiplex PCR. Counted here are approximately 98,000 clones, around four fifths occurring once; the ten biggest clones make up 3% to 3.5%. The source was peripheral blood, collected from a patient treated with radiotherapy plus ipilimumab. Receptors were obtained from a human donor with non-small cell lung cancer who had a partial response to radiotherapy plus ipilimumab. Both conserved end residues are trimmed from each CDR3. Fields, in order: V gene, J gene, CDR3 protein.

V: TRBV9
J: TRBJ2-1
CDR3: ASSGTGLAEHTSSYNEQF

V: TRBV5-5
J: TRBJ2-1
CDR3: ASSLYPGNEQF

V: TRBV6-1
J: TRBJ2-3
CDR3: ASRGSSDTQY

V: TRBV30
J: TRBJ2-7
CDR3: AWSVRGTSYEQY

V: TRBV6-5
J: TRBJ1-5
CDR3: AIGTDSNQPQH

V: TRBV5-6
J: TRBJ2-2
CDR3: ASSFLLGGMNTGELF

V: TRBV19
J: TRBJ1-5
CDR3: ASQPKGQSWGHSNQPQH

V: TRBV20-1
J: TRBJ1-2
CDR3: SANKNYGYT

V: TRBV6-5
J: TRBJ1-2
CDR3: ASRGQGDYGYT

V: TRBV2
J: TRBJ2-3
CDR3: ASRRAQGGDTQY

V: TRBV5-1
J: TRBJ2-3
CDR3: ASSLDVRGQGSTDTQY

V: TRBV10-2
J: TRBJ1-1
CDR3: ASSATRAPQEDTEAF

V: TRBV5-4
J: TRBJ2-1
CDR3: ASSVGGTSPHEQF

V: TRBV7-6
J: TRBJ2-5
CDR3: ASSSVAGGETQY

V: TRBV7-2
J: TRBJ2-5
CDR3: ASSLLAPETQY

V: TRBV30
J: TRBJ1-1
CDR3: AWRLTGSKAF

V: TRBV5-4
J: TRBJ2-5
CDR3: ASSLGQGAVLQETQY